This TCR beta chain was sequenced during a study of OX40 agonist ivuxolimab in advanced cancers. Background on the study: Age averaged 60 years (range roughly 23 to 80), and around 87% were male.

In the case of this clone: Its antigen remains unidentified.

Study-wide findings and caveats: Compared with CD4+, CD8+ T cells on average had more expanded clones.

Some clones are missing from TCRdb's copy, which holds only in-frame ones; the method was immunoSEQ multiplex PCR. Of about 110,000 clones listed, about nine tenths are singletons. The V segment lost 7 bases and the J segment 3 bases; nucleotides outside the gene matches: 4. CDR1 and CDR2 (germline): SQVTM, ANQGSEA. The CDR3 covers 12 residues. Source: CD4+ or CD8+ T cells sorted from blood, taken in a trial of the OX40 agonist ivuxolimab. This TCR was sampled from an adult with an advanced solid tumor such as melanoma, head and neck, liver or kidney cancer. The J gene is TRBJ2-3, the V gene TRBV29-1, with TRBD1 identical over 7 bases. CDR3 bases: TGCAGCGGGGACAGTCCAACAGATACGCAGTATTTT. This gives the protein CSGDSPTDTQYF.